This TCR beta chain was sequenced during a study of T cells after yellow fever vaccination. Study observations and caveats: Peaking faster, on day 5 versus 15, the secondary response was nonetheless weaker. Abundant clonotypes from the bulk population could contaminate FACS-sorted repertoires.

CDR1 is SQVTM, CDR2 ANQGSEA, per germline. Trimming pared 0 bases from V and 9 bases from J, leaving 12 bases between. The CDR3 extends over 13 amino acids. TCR cDNA was made by 5'RACE template switching, adding a universal primer site and UMIs. TCRdb processed the 5' RACE reads anew with MiXCR; each CDR3 protein has one entry. The sample consists of more than 300,000 distinct CDR3 sequences, around 4.3% of them appearing once. This clonotype has at least ten counts. The antigen remains unidentified. Material: PBMCs, obtained 15 days after the yellow fever booster vaccination. The chain carries TRBV29-1 and TRBJ2-4; D is possibly TRBD2 (5 bases). This sequence originates from a man younger than 30 who received the YFV17D yellow fever vaccine. The CDR3 DNA is TGCAGCGTTGAAGATCTGGTTGGGAGCATTCAGTACTTC. Its translation: CSVEDLVGSIQYF.